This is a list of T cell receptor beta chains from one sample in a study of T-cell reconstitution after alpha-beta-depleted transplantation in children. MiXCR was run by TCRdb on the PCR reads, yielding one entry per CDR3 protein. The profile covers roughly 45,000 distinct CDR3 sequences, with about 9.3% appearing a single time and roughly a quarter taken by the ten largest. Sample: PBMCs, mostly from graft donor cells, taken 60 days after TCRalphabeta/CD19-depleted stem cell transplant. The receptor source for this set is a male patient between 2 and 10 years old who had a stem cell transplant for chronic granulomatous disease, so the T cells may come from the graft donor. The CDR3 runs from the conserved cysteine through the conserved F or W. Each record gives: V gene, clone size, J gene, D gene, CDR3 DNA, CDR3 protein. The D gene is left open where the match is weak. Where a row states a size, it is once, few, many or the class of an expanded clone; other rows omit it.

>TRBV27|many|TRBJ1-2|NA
TGTGCCAGCAGTTTTCAGGCAGGAGCGGGCTACACCTTC
CASSFQAGAGYTF
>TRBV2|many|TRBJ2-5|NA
TGTGCCAGCAACGGACTACCTGGGGAGACCCAGTACTTC
CASNGLPGETQYF
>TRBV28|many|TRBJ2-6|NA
TGTGCCAGCAGTTTATACGGGGCCTCTGGGGCCAACGTCCTGACTTTC
CASSLYGASGANVLTF
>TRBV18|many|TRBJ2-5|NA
TGTGCCAGCTCGGTTTTTCAAGAGACCCAGTACTTC
CASSVFQETQYF
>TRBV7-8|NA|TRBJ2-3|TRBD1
TGTGCCAGCAGCTTAGTTCGGGACAGAAGCACAGATACGCAGTATTTT
CASSLVRDRSTDTQYF
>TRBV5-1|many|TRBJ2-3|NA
TGCGCCAGCAGCTCACCCGGGCCCCGCACAGATACGCAGTATTTT
CASSSPGPRTDTQYF
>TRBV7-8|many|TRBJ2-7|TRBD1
TGTGCCAGCACCCCTATCTCAGGGGGCGAGCAGTACTTC
CASTPISGGEQYF
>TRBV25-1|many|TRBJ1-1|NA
TGTGCCAGCAGTGAAGTGGTGCAGGCGTTCCCGAACACTGAAGCTTTCTTT
CASSEVVQAFPNTEAFF
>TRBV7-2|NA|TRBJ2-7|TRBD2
TGTGCCAGCAGCCCCCAGACTAGCGGTTCCTACGAGCAGTACTTC
CASSPQTSGSYEQYF
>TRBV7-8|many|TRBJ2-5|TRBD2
TGTGCCAGCAGCTTAGCGGGAGGGTACCAAGAGACCCAGTACTTC
CASSLAGGYQETQYF
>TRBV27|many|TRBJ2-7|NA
TGTGCCAGCAGTTTGGGGGTCCTCGGGAACGAGCAGTACTTC
CASSLGVLGNEQYF
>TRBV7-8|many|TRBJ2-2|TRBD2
TGTGCCAGCAGCCTAATCGGGAGGCCCACCGGGGAGCTGTTTTTT
CASSLIGRPTGELFF
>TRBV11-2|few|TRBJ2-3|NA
TGTGCCAGCAGCTTAGGGGTGCGCGCCTGGGGTAGATTAGGAGATACGCAGTATTTT
CASSLGVRAWGRLGDTQYF
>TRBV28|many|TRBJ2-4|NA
TGTGCCAGCAGTTTGGGGACGGGCCCAGGGAACATTCAGTACTTC
CASSLGTGPGNIQYF
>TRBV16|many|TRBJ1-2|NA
TGTGCCAGCAGCCTTCCGCTGGGGGGGCGCGGTGGCTACACCTTC
CASSLPLGGRGGYTF
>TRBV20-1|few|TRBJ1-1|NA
TGCAGTGCTAGAGACAATCAAGGCAGGGTCACTGAAGCTTTCTTT
CSARDNQGRVTEAFF
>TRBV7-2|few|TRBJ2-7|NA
TGTGCCAGCAGCCCCGCCCAGGGCTTCGGGCAGTACTTC
CASSPAQGFGQYF
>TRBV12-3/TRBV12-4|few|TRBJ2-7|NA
TGTGCCAGCAGTTTAGCAGGGGTTTGGTCCTACGAGCAGTACTTC
CASSLAGVWSYEQYF
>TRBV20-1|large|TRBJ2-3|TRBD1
TGCAGTGCTAGAGATGTAGACAGGGCTTTTACAGATACGCAGTATTTT
CSARDVDRAFTDTQYF
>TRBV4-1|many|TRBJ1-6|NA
TGCGCCAGCAGCCAAGAGGGAGCGGCGAGCTCCTATAATTCACCCCTCCACTTT
CASSQEGAASSYNSPLHF
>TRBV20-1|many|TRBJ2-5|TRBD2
TGCAGTGCCACCACCCTAGCGGGAGTGCACTTC
CSATTLAGVHF
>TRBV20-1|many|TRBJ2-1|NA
TGCAGTGCCCCCGAGGGCCCTCGGCATGAGCAGTTCTTC
CSAPEGPRHEQFF
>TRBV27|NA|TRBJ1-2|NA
TGTGCCAGCAGTTTCAGTTCTAACTATGGCTACACCTTC
CASSFSSNYGYTF
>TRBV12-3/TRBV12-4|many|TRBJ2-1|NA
TGTGCCAGCAGTCAAGGGACTTCCAATGAGCAGTTCTTC
CASSQGTSNEQFF
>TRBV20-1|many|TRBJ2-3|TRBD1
TGCAGGGGGTTGGGACAGGGCCCCTCGGATACGCAGTATTTT
CRGLGQGPSDTQYF
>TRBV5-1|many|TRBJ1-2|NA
TGCGCCAGCAGCTGGGGGGGGAAGGACTATGGCTACACCTTC
CASSWGGKDYGYTF
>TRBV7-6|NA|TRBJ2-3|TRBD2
TGTGCCAGCAGCTTAGCCCCCTCCCTAGCGGAGAGGAGCCTTAGCACAGATACGCAGTATTTT
CASSLAPSLAERSLSTDTQYF